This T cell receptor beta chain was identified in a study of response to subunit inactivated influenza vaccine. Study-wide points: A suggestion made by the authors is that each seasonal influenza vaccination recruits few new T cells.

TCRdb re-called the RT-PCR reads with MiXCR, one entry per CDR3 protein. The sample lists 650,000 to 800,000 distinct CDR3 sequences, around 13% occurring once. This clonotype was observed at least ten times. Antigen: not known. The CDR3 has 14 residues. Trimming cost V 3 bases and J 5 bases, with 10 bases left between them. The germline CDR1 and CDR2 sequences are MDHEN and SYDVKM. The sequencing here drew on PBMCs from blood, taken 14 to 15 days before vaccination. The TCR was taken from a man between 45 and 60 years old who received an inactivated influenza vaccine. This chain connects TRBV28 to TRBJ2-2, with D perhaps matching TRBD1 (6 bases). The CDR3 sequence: CASSLGAGTGELFF. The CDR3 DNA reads TGTGCCAGCAGTTTGGGGGCAGGTACCGGGGAGCTGTTTTTT.